These T cell receptor beta chains were read from a single sample in a study of cytomegalovirus exposure and HLA in healthy donors. The method was immunoSEQ multiplex PCR; TCRdb's version includes in-frame clones alone and lacks a portion of them. The repertoire holds more than 90,000 clones, with around 75% as singletons. Sequencing was carried out using PBMCs. Source of these receptors: a man aged 50-59 years in good health and CMV-seronegative. The CDR3 runs from the conserved cysteine through the conserved F or W. A D gene is named only where the DNA matches it firmly. A clone size is listed for some rows: how often the clone was seen (once, few, many), or a class if it is expanded.

TRBJ2-1	.	TRBD2	TRBV2	CATQKGRLAGGEQFF	TGTGCCACCCAAAAGGGTAGACTAGCGGGAGGAGAGCAGTTCTTC
TRBJ2-3	.	.	TRBV29-1	CSVGEVSTDTQYF	TGCAGCGTTGGGGAGGTTAGCACAGATACGCAGTATTTT
TRBJ2-1	.	TRBD2	TRBV5-5	CASSPALTSGHYNEQFF	TGTGCCAGCAGCCCGGCCCTGACTAGCGGCCATTACAATGAGCAGTTCTTC
TRBJ2-5	.	TRBD1	TRBV5-1	CASSSGQGEETQYF	TGCGCCAGCAGCTCGGGACAGGGAGAGGAGACCCAGTACTTC
TRBJ1-5	once	TRBD1	TRBV6-5	CASSRDRGSQPQHF	TGTGCCAGCAGTAGGGACAGGGGAAGTCAGCCCCAGCATTTT
TRBJ2-2	.	TRBD1	TRBV11-2	CASSPTGVETGELFF	TGTGCCAGCAGCCCCACAGGGGTGGAGACCGGGGAGCTGTTTTTT
TRBJ2-2	few	.	TRBV5-1	CASSPGRQVQEAGELFF	TGCGCCAGCAGCCCCGGACGACAGGTTCAAGAGGCCGGGGAGCTGTTTTTT
TRBJ1-5	.	TRBD1	TRBV7-8	CASSLTDRTPIPQHF	TGTGCCAGCAGCTTAACGGACAGGACGCCTATACCCCAGCATTTT
TRBJ2-3	.	.	TRBV11-2	CASSLVGSSTDTQYF	TGTGCCAGCAGCTTAGTCGGGAGTAGCACAGATACGCAGTATTTT
TRBJ2-7	.	TRBD2	TRBV7-9	CSSSNSGYEQYF	TGTTCCAGCAGCAATAGCGGGTACGAGCAGTACTTC
TRBJ1-5	.	TRBD1	TRBV28	CASSLTSGGQPQHF	TGTGCCAGCAGTTTAACCTCAGGGGGTCAGCCCCAGCATTTT
TRBJ1-2	.	TRBD1	TRBV5-1	CASNPTRDRVGYTF	TGCGCCAGCAACCCTACCCGGGACAGGGTCGGCTACACCTTC
TRBJ1-5	.	TRBD1	TRBV7-3	CASSMGDRGPLCNQPQHF	TGTGCCAGCAGCATGGGGGACAGGGGCCCTCTTTGCAATCAGCCCCAGCATTTT
TRBJ1-2	few	.	TRBV5-1	CATSGGEHGYTF	TGCGCCACCTCGGGCGGGGAGCATGGCTACACCTTC
TRBJ2-1	.	TRBD2	TRBV15	CATSGLAGTYNEQFF	TGTGCCACCAGCGGATTAGCGGGAACTTACAATGAGCAGTTCTTC
TRBJ1-2	once	TRBD1	TRBV13	CASSLSSLGQGDGYTF	TGTGCCAGCAGCTTATCTTCATTAGGACAGGGAGATGGCTACACCTTC
TRBJ1-5	.	.	TRBV5-1	CASSLAGASNQPQHF	TGCGCCAGCAGCTTGGCAGGGGCTAGCAATCAGCCCCAGCATTTT
TRBJ2-1	few	TRBD1	TRBV7-2	CASSFRGRDNEQFF	TGTGCCAGCAGCTTCAGGGGGCGCGACAATGAGCAGTTCTTC
TRBJ1-2	.	TRBD1	TRBV9	CASSVVGTGTYGYTF	TGTGCCAGCAGCGTAGTTGGGACAGGGACCTATGGCTACACCTTC
TRBJ2-7	few	TRBD2	TRBV2	CASSVAGDYEQYF	TGTGCCAGCAGTGTGGCGGGGGACTACGAGCAGTACTTC
TRBJ1-5	few	TRBD1	TRBV6-5	CASKGGDDQPQHF	TGTGCCAGCAAAGGGGGCGACGATCAGCCCCAGCATTTT
TRBJ1-2	.	TRBD1	TRBV5-1	CASSPTGTGGDGYTF	TGCGCCAGCAGCCCTACCGGGACAGGGGGCGATGGCTACACCTTC
TRBJ1-4	.	TRBD1	TRBV7-9	CASSLASAGGGEKLFF	TGTGCCAGCAGCTTAGCTTCCGCAGGGGGCGGGGAAAAACTGTTTTTT
TRBJ2-7	.	.	TRBV28	CASSYDSYEQYF	TGTGCCAGCAGCTATGACAGCTACGAGCAGTACTTC
TRBJ2-3	.	TRBD1	TRBV5-6	CASSVNRGRTDTQYF	TGTGCCAGCAGCGTTAACAGGGGGCGGACAGATACGCAGTATTTT
TRBJ1-6	.	.	TRBV6-1	CASSAQGRDSPLHF	TGTGCCAGCAGTGCTCAAGGCCGGGATTCACCCCTCCACTTT
TRBJ2-5	.	TRBD1	TRBV5-1	CASSRTPTGAAETQYF	TGCGCCAGCAGTCGTACCCCGACAGGGGCGGCGGAGACCCAGTACTTC
TRBJ2-3	.	.	TRBV5-1	CASSLGQVADTQYF	TGCGCCAGCAGCCTGGGACAAGTGGCAGATACGCAGTATTTT
TRBJ2-7	.	.	TRBV30	CAWSGASYEQYF	TGTGCCTGGAGTGGTGCCTCCTACGAGCAGTACTTC
TRBJ1-1	.	.	TRBV5-1	CASSLDQGWAEAFF	TGCGCCAGCAGCTTGGACCAGGGGTGGGCTGAAGCTTTCTTT
TRBJ2-5	.	.	TRBV7-8	CASSTLRGWRETQYF	TGTGCCAGCAGCACCCTAAGGGGTTGGCGGGAGACCCAGTACTTC
TRBJ2-5	.	TRBD1	TRBV18	CASSPDRSEPQYF	TGTGCCAGCTCACCGGACAGGTCAGAGCCCCAGTACTTC
TRBJ2-3	.	TRBD2	TRBV19	CASSIKAGADTQYF	TGTGCCAGTAGTATAAAGGCGGGAGCAGATACGCAGTATTTT
TRBJ1-3	once	.	TRBV28	CASSWAKGVYF	TGTGCCAGCAGTTGGGCTAAGGGGGTATATTTT
TRBJ2-5	few	TRBD2	TRBV5-6	CASTNWGTSDMETQYF	TGTGCCAGCACCAACTGGGGGACTAGCGACATGGAGACCCAGTACTTC
TRBJ2-1	.	.	TRBV7-3	CASTLGGSSYNEQFF	TGTGCCAGCACCCTGGGAGGATCCTCCTACAATGAGCAGTTCTTC
TRBJ2-1	.	TRBD2	TRBV7-2	CASSFQLLAGGVEQFF	TGTGCCAGCAGCTTCCAATTACTAGCGGGAGGCGTTGAGCAGTTCTTC
TRBJ2-5	.	TRBD2	TRBV5-1	CASSREGGETQYF	TGCGCCAGCAGCCGGGAGGGGGGAGAGACCCAGTACTTC
TRBJ1-4	.	.	TRBV6-1	CASGTGTTNEKLFF	TGTGCCAGCGGTACAGGGACAACTAATGAAAAACTGTTTTTT
TRBJ1-3	.	TRBD1	TRBV2	CASGSQGATGNTIYF	TGTGCCAGCGGCTCACAGGGGGCGACTGGAAACACCATATATTTT
TRBJ1-5	.	TRBD1	TRBV6-1	CASSEQGGNQPQHF	TGTGCCAGCAGTGAACAGGGGGGCAATCAGCCCCAGCATTTT
TRBJ2-7	.	TRBD1	TRBV19	CASGRDRNSYEQYF	TGTGCCAGTGGCCGGGACAGGAACTCCTACGAGCAGTACTTC
TRBJ2-5	.	TRBD2	TRBV10-1	CASSPCPRTSGRRETQYF	TGCGCCAGCAGTCCTTGCCCTCGGACTAGCGGGAGAAGGGAGACCCAGTACTTC
TRBJ1-3	.	.	TRBV5-1	CASSLGPRSSGNTIYF	TGCGCCAGCAGCTTGGGCCCCCGCAGCTCTGGAAACACCATATATTTT
TRBJ1-2	.	.	TRBV25-1	CASSSNYGYTF	TGTGCCAGCAGTTCGAACTATGGCTACACCTTC
TRBJ2-3	once	TRBD2	TRBV9	CASSVSSGRVTDTQYF	TGTGCCAGCAGCGTGTCTAGCGGGAGAGTCACAGATACGCAGTATTTT
TRBJ2-7	.	TRBD2	TRBV9	CASSVGGRVENEQYF	TGTGCCAGCAGCGTAGGCGGGAGGGTGGAAAACGAGCAGTACTTC
TRBJ1-3	.	.	TRBV5-1	CASSLLPAGDAGNTIYF	TGCGCCAGCAGCTTATTGCCCGCAGGTGACGCTGGAAACACCATATATTTT
TRBJ1-1	.	.	TRBV28	CASNRGAVNTEAFF	TGTGCCAGCAATCGGGGGGCAGTTAACACTGAAGCTTTCTTT
TRBJ1-2	once	.	TRBV18	CASSPTDSNYGYTF	TGTGCCAGCTCACCTACGGACAGTAACTATGGCTACACCTTC
TRBJ1-2	.	.	TRBV29-1	CSVESFRLYGYTF	TGCAGCGTTGAAAGCTTCCGACTCTATGGCTACACCTTC
TRBJ1-2	.	.	TRBV7-2	CASSSYREWGYTF	TGTGCCAGCAGCTCTTACAGGGAGTGGGGCTACACCTTC
TRBJ1-5	few	TRBD1	TRBV19	CASSIRTGGQPQHF	TGTGCCAGTAGTATAAGGACAGGCGGACAGCCCCAGCATTTT
TRBJ1-5	.	.	TRBV29-1	CSVELGGRDQPQHF	TGCAGCGTTGAATTGGGGGGACGCGATCAGCCCCAGCATTTT
TRBJ1-1	.	.	TRBV30	CAWNLLMNTEAFF	TGTGCCTGGAACTTACTCATGAACACTGAAGCTTTCTTT
TRBJ2-1	.	TRBD1	TRBV5-1	CASSPRRGLTYNEQFF	TGCGCCAGCAGCCCGAGAAGGGGGCTGACCTACAATGAGCAGTTCTTC
TRBJ1-3	.	.	TRBV6-1	CASSPGHSGNTIYF	TGTGCCAGCAGTCCGGGACACTCTGGAAACACCATATATTTT
TRBJ1-2	.	.	TRBV28	CASSQWEYGYTF	TGTGCCAGCAGCCAATGGGAGTATGGCTACACCTTC